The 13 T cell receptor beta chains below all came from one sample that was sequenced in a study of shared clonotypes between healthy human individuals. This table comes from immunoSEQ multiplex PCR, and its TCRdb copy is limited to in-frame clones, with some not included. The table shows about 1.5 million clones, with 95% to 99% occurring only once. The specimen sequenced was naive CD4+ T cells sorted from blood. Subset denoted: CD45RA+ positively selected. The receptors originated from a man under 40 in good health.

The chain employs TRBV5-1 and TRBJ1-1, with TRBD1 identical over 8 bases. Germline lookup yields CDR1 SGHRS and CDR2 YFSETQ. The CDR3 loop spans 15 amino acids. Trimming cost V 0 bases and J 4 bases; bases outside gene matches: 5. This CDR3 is CASSLGGQGGTEAFF. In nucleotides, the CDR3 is TGCGCCAGCAGCTTGGGTGGACAGGGAGGCACTGAAGCTTTCTTT.

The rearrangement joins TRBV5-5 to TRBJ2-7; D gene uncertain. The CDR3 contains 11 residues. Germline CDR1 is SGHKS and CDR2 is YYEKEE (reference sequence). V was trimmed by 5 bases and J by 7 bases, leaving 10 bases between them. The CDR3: CASREEREQYF. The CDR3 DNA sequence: TGTGCCAGCAGGGAAGAGAGGGAGCAGTACTTC.

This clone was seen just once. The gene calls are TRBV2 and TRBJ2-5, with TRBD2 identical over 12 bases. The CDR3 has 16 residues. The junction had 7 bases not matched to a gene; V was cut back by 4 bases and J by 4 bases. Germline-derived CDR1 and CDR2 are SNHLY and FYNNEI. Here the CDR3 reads CASSGLAGGPAETQYF. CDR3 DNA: TGTGCCAGCAGTGGGCTAGCGGGAGGGCCTGCAGAGACCCAGTACTTC.

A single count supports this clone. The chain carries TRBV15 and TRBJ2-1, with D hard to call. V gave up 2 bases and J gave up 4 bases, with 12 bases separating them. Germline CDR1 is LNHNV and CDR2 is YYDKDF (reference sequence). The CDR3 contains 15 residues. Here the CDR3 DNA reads TGTGCCACCAGCAGACCTCCCCCGCCTTACAATGAGCAGTTCTTC. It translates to CATSRPPPPYNEQFF. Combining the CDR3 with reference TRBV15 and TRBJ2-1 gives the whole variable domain DAMVIQNPRYQVTQFGKPVTLSCSQTLNHNVMYWYQQKSSQAPKLLFHYYDKDFNNEADTPDNFQSRRPNTSFCFLDIRSPGLGDTAMYLCATSRPPPPYNEQFFGPGTRLTVL.

The CDR3 sequence is CASSGQSHNEQFF. The CDR3 coding sequence is TGTGCCAGCAGCGGACAGAGTCACAATGAGCAGTTCTTC. The V gene is TRBV28, the J gene TRBJ2-1, with D perhaps matching TRBD1 (6 bases). This CDR3 is built from 13 residues. CDR1 and CDR2 from the germline V gene are MDHEN and SYDVKM. Trimming took off 6 bases at V and 5 bases at J, with 11 bases between the two ends.

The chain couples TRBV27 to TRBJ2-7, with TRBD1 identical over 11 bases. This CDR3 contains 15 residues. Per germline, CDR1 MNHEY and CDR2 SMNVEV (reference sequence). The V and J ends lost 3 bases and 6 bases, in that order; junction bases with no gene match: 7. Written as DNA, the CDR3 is TGTGCCAGCAGTTTGCTCGGACAGGGGGCAGTCGAGCAGTACTTC. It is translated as CASSLLGQGAVEQYF.

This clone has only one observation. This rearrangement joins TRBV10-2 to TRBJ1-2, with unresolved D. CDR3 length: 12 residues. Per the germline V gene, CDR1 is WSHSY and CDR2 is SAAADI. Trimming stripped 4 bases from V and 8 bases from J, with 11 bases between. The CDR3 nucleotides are TGCGCCAGCAGTGGGACGGCCGGGGGCTACACCTTC. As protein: CASSGTAGGYTF.

CDR3 sequence reads: CASNGEGLSYEQYF. In nucleotides, the CDR3 is TGTGCCTCCAATGGGGAGGGACTTTCCTACGAGCAGTACTTC. This chain joins TRBV28 and TRBJ2-7; 7 bases are shared with TRBD2. CDR1 is MDHEN and CDR2 is SYDVKM in the germline V gene. Trimming cost V 11 bases and J 1 base; bases outside gene matches: 11. The CDR3 contains 14 residues.

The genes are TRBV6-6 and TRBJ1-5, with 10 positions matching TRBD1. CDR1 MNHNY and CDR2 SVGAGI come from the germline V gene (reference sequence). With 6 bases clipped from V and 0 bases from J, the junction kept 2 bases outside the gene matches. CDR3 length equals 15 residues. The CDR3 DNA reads TGTGCCAGCAGGGGACAGGGGTTTAGCAATCAGCCCCAGCATTTT. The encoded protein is CASRGQGFSNQPQHF.

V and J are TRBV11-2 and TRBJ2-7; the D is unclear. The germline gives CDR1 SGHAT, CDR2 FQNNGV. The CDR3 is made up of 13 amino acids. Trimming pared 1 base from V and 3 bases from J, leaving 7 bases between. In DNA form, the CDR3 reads TGTGCCAGCAGCTTAGGAGAGTACTACGAGCAGTACTTC. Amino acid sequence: CASSLGEYYEQYF.

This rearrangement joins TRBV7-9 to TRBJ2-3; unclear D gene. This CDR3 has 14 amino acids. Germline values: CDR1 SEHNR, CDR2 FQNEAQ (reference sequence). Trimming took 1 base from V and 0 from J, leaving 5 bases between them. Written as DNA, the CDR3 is TGTGCCAGCAGCTTAGTCCTTAGCACAGATACGCAGTATTTT. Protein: CASSLVLSTDTQYF.

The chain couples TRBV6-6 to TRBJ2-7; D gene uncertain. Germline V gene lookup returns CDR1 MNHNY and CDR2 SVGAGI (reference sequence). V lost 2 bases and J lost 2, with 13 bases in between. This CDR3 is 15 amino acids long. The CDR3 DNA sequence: TGTGCCAGCAGTTACGGGGAACCACAGCCCTACGAGCAGTACTTC. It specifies CASSYGEPQPYEQYF.

CDR3 loop: CSGGTDDTQYF. As DNA, the CDR3 is TGCAGCGGGGGGACTGACGATACGCAGTATTTT. The rearrangement joins TRBV29-1 to TRBJ2-3, with D perhaps TRBD2 (6 bases). Deletions cut 7 bases from V and 6 bases from J, with 11 bases between. The germline V gene has CDR1 SQVTM and CDR2 ANQGSEA. The CDR3 has 11 residues.